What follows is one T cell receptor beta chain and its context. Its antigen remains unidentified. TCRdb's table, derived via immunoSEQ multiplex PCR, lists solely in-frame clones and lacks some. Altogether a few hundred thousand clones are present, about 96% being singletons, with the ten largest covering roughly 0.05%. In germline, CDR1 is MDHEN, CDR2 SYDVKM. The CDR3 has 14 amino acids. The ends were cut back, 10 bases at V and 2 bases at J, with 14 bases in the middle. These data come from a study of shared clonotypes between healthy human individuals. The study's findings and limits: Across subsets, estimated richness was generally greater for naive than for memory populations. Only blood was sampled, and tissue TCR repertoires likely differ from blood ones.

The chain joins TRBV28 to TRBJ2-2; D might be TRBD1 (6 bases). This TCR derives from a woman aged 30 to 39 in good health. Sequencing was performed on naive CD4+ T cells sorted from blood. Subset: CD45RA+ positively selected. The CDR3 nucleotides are TGTGCCACCCAGGGGACCCCTAACACCGGGGAGCTGTTTTTT. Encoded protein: CATQGTPNTGELFF.